These T cell receptor beta chains were read from a single sample in a study of cytotoxic CD8 clonotypes in ibrutinib-treated CLL. Measured with immunoSEQ multiplex PCR; TCRdb has only the in-frame clones, and not every one. In the table there are tens of thousands of clones, roughly three quarters of which are singletons. The starting material was PBMCs, obtained after 12 months of ibrutinib treatment. The receptors derive from a human donor with chronic lymphocytic leukemia. Both conserved end residues are part of each CDR3. A D gene is named only where the DNA matches it firmly. Rows give clone size only sometimes, using once, few, many, or a class for an expanded clone.

d_gene,v_gene,j_gene,abundance,CDR3nt,CDR3aa
TRBD2,TRBV9,TRBJ2-7,.,TGTGCCAGCAGCGTAGGGGAGCGGGAGCCCTACGAGCAGTACTTC,CASSVGEREPYEQYF
.,TRBV27,TRBJ2-2,few,TGTGCCAGCAGTTTCCCCGCTTCCGGGGAGCTGTTTTTT,CASSFPASGELFF
.,TRBV14,TRBJ2-7,few,TGTGCCAGCAGCCCCTGGGCTTCCTACGAGCAGTACTTC,CASSPWASYEQYF
.,TRBV5-1,TRBJ1-5,.,TGCGCCAGCAGCTTGCGAGGGCAGAGCGGCCAGCCCCAGCATTTT,CASSLRGQSGQPQHF
.,TRBV9,TRBJ2-1,.,TGTGCCAGCAGCGCGGCCGGAGGTCTGGGCCGCAATGAGCAGTTCTTC,CASSAAGGLGRNEQFF
.,TRBV14,TRBJ2-3,.,TGTGCCAGCAGCCAAGGGGGGGCTCGCACAGATACGCAGTATTTT,CASSQGGARTDTQYF
.,TRBV18,TRBJ1-5,few,TGTGCCAGCTCACGGGGCTTCGTTGAGCCCCAGCATTTT,CASSRGFVEPQHF
.,TRBV18,TRBJ1-1,.,TGTGCCAGCTCCCGGGAGGGAGGATTGAACACTGAAGCTTTCTTT,CASSREGGLNTEAFF
TRBD2,TRBV7-3,TRBJ2-4,.,TGTGCCAGCAGCTCGGGACTAGCGGGAAGAGCCAAAAACATTCAGTACTTC,CASSSGLAGRAKNIQYF
.,TRBV7-3,TRBJ2-1,.,TGTGCCAGCAGCGACGGCTCAGTCTACTACAATGAGCAGTTCTTC,CASSDGSVYYNEQFF
.,TRBV5-5,TRBJ1-3,.,TGTGCCAGCAGCTTGGCTCCAAGCACCCCTGGAAACACCATATATTTT,CASSLAPSTPGNTIYF
.,TRBV6-1,TRBJ1-5,.,TGTGCCAGCAGTGAAGCAGGAGGGTACCAGCCCCAGCATTTT,CASSEAGGYQPQHF
.,TRBV11-2,TRBJ2-1,.,TGTGCCAGCAGTTTCGCTCTTTTGAGCTCCTACAATGAGCAGTTCTTC,CASSFALLSSYNEQFF
.,TRBV19,TRBJ1-3,.,TGTGCCAGTAGTATGCAGGGCGCCTCTGGAAACACCATATATTTT,CASSMQGASGNTIYF
TRBD1,TRBV5-1,TRBJ1-4,.,TGCGCCAGCAAACCGGGACAGGGTTTGACTAATGAAAAACTGTTTTTT,CASKPGQGLTNEKLFF